Presented here are 22 T cell receptor beta chains from one specimen sequenced in a study of blood T cell repertoires in COVID-19. Only in-frame clones appear in the TCRdb table, and some are missing; sequencing was by immunoSEQ multiplex PCR. The sample has 140,000 to 150,000 clones, about 90% seen once. Source material: peripheral blood. The receptor source for this set is a woman aged 45 to 65 with acute or convalescent COVID-19.

The V gene is TRBV27, the J gene TRBJ1-1; a weak D match, TRBD1 (5 bases). The CDR3 is 15 residues long. V was shortened by 5 bases and J by 3 bases, with 16 bases between the two germline ends. Germline loops: CDR1 MNHEY, CDR2 SMNVEV (reference sequence). In DNA form, the CDR3 reads TGTGCCAGCAGTCCAAGGGACTTCTTGGACACTGAAGCTTTCTTT. Protein product: CASSPRDFLDTEAFF.

The chain recombines TRBV6-5 with TRBJ1-2; tentative D call: TRBD1 (5 bases). The length of the CDR3 is 13 residues. From germline, CDR1 is MNHEY and CDR2 SVGAGI. Trimming removed 7 bases from V and 4 bases from J, with 13 bases in between. CDR3 nucleotide sequence: TGTGCCAGCAAATCGCAGGGCCTCTATGGCTACACCTTC. Amino acids: CASKSQGLYGYTF.

The chain links TRBV5-8 to TRBJ1-5, with D uncertain. The V gene lost 6 bases and the J gene lost 6 bases, with 4 bases spanning the gap. The CDR3 contains 10 residues. The germline gives CDR1 SGHTS, CDR2 YDEGEE. The CDR3 region has the DNA TGTGCCAGCATGAGTCAGCCCCAGCATTTT. Encoded protein: CASMSQPQHF.

The chain uses TRBV30 and TRBJ2-1; D gene uncertain. The V gene's germline CDR1 is GTSNPN and CDR2 SVGIG (reference sequence). Trimming pared 0 bases from V and 2 bases from J, leaving 8 bases between. The CDR3 runs 14 residues. The CDR3 DNA reads TGTGCCTGGAGTGTAAGCTCACCCTACAATGAGCAGTTCTTC. Translation: CAWSVSSPYNEQFF.

The V call is TRBV7-3, the J call TRBJ1-2, with D possibly being TRBD1 (6 bases). Germline loops: CDR1 SGHTA, CDR2 FQGTGA. V was clipped by 5 bases and J by 1 base, with 14 bases between them. This CDR3 has 15 residues. The CDR3 nucleotides are TGTGCCAGCAGCCTCACAGGGCCCGTTAACTATGGCTACACCTTC. Residues: CASSLTGPVNYGYTF.

This clone was detected only once. The rearrangement joins TRBV7-3 to TRBJ2-1, with a tentative D call TRBD1 (5 bases). Between the trimmed V and J ends, which lost 0 bases and 5 bases, there was a span of 17 bases. The CDR3 extends over 17 amino acids. Germline V gene sequence: CDR1 SGHTA, CDR2 FQGTGA. CDR3 region: CASSLTFLAKGDNEQFF. The CDR3 region has the DNA TGTGCCAGCAGCTTAACCTTTTTAGCTAAAGGGGACAATGAGCAGTTCTTC.

This clone was seen more than once but under ten times. V gene TRBV10-3 combines with J gene TRBJ1-5; D unresolved. This CDR3 contains 15 residues. From germline, CDR1 is ENHRY and CDR2 SYGVKD. The V gene lost 0 bases and the J gene lost 3 bases, with 9 bases spanning the gap. The CDR3 loop is CAISESGSPNQPQHF. In nucleotides, the CDR3 is TGTGCCATCAGTGAGTCGGGCAGCCCCAATCAGCCCCAGCATTTT.

A few counts support this clone. V and J are TRBV2 and TRBJ2-7; 7 bases map to TRBD1. Trimming cost V 9 bases and J 11 bases; bases outside gene matches: 13. This CDR3 is built from 12 residues. The germline V gene has CDR1 SNHLY and CDR2 FYNNEI. CDR3 coding DNA: TGTGCCAGTAGGGACAGCCTTTTAGGGAAGTACTTC. It yields the protein CASRDSLLGKYF.

The V call is TRBV11-1, the J call TRBJ2-5; D might be TRBD1 (6 bases). This CDR3 contains 15 residues. In germline, CDR1 is SGHAT, CDR2 FQDESV (reference sequence). The V end was cut by 5 bases, the J end by 4 bases, with 17 bases between. CDR3 bases: TGTGCCAGCAGCGCCCCGTCGACAGGAAGAGAGACCCAGTACTTC. Translating gives CASSAPSTGRETQYF.

The chain is built from TRBV7-8 and TRBJ2-1; D not resolved. The CDR3 loop spans 13 amino acids. V lost 5 bases, J lost 9 bases, and 14 bases lay in between. The V gene's germline CDR1 is SGHVS and CDR2 FQNEAQ. The CDR3 sequence: CASSPTRLAEQFF. CDR3 DNA sequence: TGTGCCAGCAGCCCGACACGGTTGGCTGAGCAGTTCTTC.

A note on this clone: Mismatch with germline at one junction end may stem from a read error. This chain connects TRBV5-4 to TRBJ2-1; 8 bases line up with TRBD2. CDR1 SGHNT and CDR2 YYREEE come from the germline V gene (reference sequence). This CDR3 spans 16 amino acids. The CDR3 reads CASTLVPGGMYNEQFF. The CDR3 DNA reads TGTGCCAGCACCTTGGTCCCGGGAGGGATGTACAATGAGCAGTTCTTC.

Here the CDR3 reads CASSIGQTAYGYTF. Written as DNA, the CDR3 is TGTGCCAGTAGTATAGGACAGACCGCCTATGGCTACACCTTC. The V call is TRBV19, the J call TRBJ1-2; possibly TRBD1 for D (5 bases). Germline CDR1 reads LNHDA; CDR2 reads SQIVND (reference sequence). CDR3 length equals 14 residues. The ends were cut back, 1 base at V and 4 bases at J, with 10 bases in the middle.

The chain employs TRBV6-5 and TRBJ1-1; possible D gene TRBD1, 5 bases. The V gene's germline CDR1 is MNHEY and CDR2 SVGAGI. This CDR3 has 14 residues. V lost 6 bases and J 4 bases, leaving 15 bases between the germline ends. The CDR3 coding sequence is TGTGCCAGCAGACACACCGGGGGTGGCACTGAAGCTTTCTTT. It translates to CASRHTGGGTEAFF.

This clone was seen a handful of times. The rearrangement links TRBV4-2 to TRBJ1-1, with 7 bases matching TRBD1. V shed 3 bases and J 7 bases; nucleotides not matched to a gene: 8. Germline-derived CDR1 and CDR2 are LGHNA and YNFKEQ. CDR3 length: 14 residues. The CDR3 DNA sequence: TGTGCCAGCAGCCAGGAGCCGGGACAGCTTGAAGCTTTCTTT. As protein: CASSQEPGQLEAFF.

V usage is TRBV7-2 and J usage is TRBJ2-2, with D unclear. The V end lost 1 base, the J end lost 0 bases, and 12 bases lay between the germline ends. This CDR3 region has 17 residues. CDR1 SGHTA and CDR2 FQGNSA come from the germline V gene. CDR3 bases: TGTGCCAGCAGCTTAGATTGGTGGCAAGCGAACACCGGGGAGCTGTTTTTT. Residues: CASSLDWWQANTGELFF. Full variable domain (remainder filled in from reference TRBV7-2 and TRBJ2-2): GAGVSQSPSNKVTEKGKDVELRCDPISGHTALYWYRQSLGQGLEFLIYFQGNSAPDKSGLPSDRFSAERTGGSVSTLTIQRTQQEDSAVYLCASSLDWWQANTGELFFGEGSRLTVL.

The chain joins TRBV6-2 or TRBV6-3 to TRBJ2-6, with TRBD1 as a possible D gene (5 bases). V was trimmed by 7 bases and J by 2 bases, leaving 12 bases between them. The CDR3 loop spans 15 amino acids. In germline, CDR1 is MNHEY, CDR2 SVGEGT. Written as DNA, the CDR3 is TGTGCCAGCACCCCAGACAGAGCTGGGGCCAACGTCCTGACTTTC. Translated: CASTPDRAGANVLTF.

V and J are TRBV6-5 and TRBJ2-2, with 7 bases aligning to TRBD1. V shed 4 bases and J 2 bases; nucleotides not matched to a gene: 4. The CDR3 runs to 15 residues. CDR1 MNHEY and CDR2 SVGAGI come from the germline V gene. The CDR3 protein is CASSLNRGNTGELFF. DNA for the CDR3: TGTGCCAGCAGTTTGAACAGGGGAAACACCGGGGAGCTGTTTTTT.

Written as DNA, the CDR3 is TGTGCCAGCAGCCCCGGGACTAGCGGGAGTACCGGGGAGCTGTTTTTT. Protein: CASSPGTSGSTGELFF. The chain uses TRBV7-8 and TRBJ2-2; 14 nucleotides line up with TRBD2. This CDR3 comprises 16 residues. With 5 bases clipped from V and 5 bases from J, the junction kept 4 bases outside the gene matches. Germline assignment: CDR1 SGHVS and CDR2 FQNEAQ.

Relative to its sample, this clone is medium-sized. V and J are TRBV5-1 and TRBJ2-2; 9 bases are a match to TRBD1. There are 17 residues in the CDR3. The ends lost 6 bases at V and 2 bases at J; junction bases unmatched: 11. The germline CDR1 and CDR2 sequences are SGHRS and YFSETQ. CDR3 amino acids: CASTHRKTGGNTGELFF. The DNA of the CDR3 is TGCGCCAGCACCCACCGTAAGACAGGGGGAAACACCGGGGAGCTGTTTTTT.

The chain combines TRBV11-3 with TRBJ2-7; 7 bases are a match to TRBD1. V was clipped by 1 base and J by 0 bases; unmatched bases: 3. Looked up from germline, CDR1 is SGHNT and CDR2 is YENEEA. The CDR3 runs to 15 residues. The CDR3 DNA is TGTGCCAGCAGCTTAGCAGGGGACAGCTCCTACGAGCAGTACTTC. This gives the protein CASSLAGDSSYEQYF.

The V gene is TRBV5-1, the J gene TRBJ1-2; D may be TRBD1 (6 bases). The germline V gene encodes CDR1 SGHRS and CDR2 YFSETQ. V dropped 2 bases and J dropped 1 base, with 12 bases sitting between them. There are 15 residues in the CDR3. This CDR3 is CASSLETGVNYGYTF. CDR3 sequence (DNA): TGCGCCAGCAGCTTAGAGACAGGTGTTAACTATGGCTACACCTTC.

V gene TRBV9 combines with J gene TRBJ2-1; 7 positions match TRBD1. This CDR3 has 13 amino acids. Germline V gene lookup returns CDR1 SGDLS and CDR2 YYNGEE. J lost 14 bases, V lost 0 bases, and 8 bases had no gene match. CDR3 coding DNA: TGTGCCAGCAGCGTAGAAAAGGGGGCTCGAGAGTTCTTC. This codes for CASSVEKGAREFF.